These T cell receptor beta chains were read from a single sample in a study of cytomegalovirus exposure and HLA in healthy donors. TCRdb's copy holds only in-frame clones and misses some; the assay was immunoSEQ multiplex PCR. Seen here are around 110,000 clones, 70% observed once, and the top ten hold roughly 10%. Material for sequencing was PBMCs. All receptors derive from a man younger than 45 in good health and CMV-seropositive. The CDR3 runs from the conserved cysteine through the conserved F or W. Fields, in order: J gene, V gene, clone size, D gene, CDR3 DNA, CDR3 protein. D genes are given only for firm matches. Clone size is stated in some rows and not others, as once, few, many or a class when expanded.

>TRBJ2-7|TRBV27|.|.
TGTGCCAGCAGTTTATCGGGCCCCTACGAGCAGTACTTC
CASSLSGPYEQYF
>TRBJ1-2|TRBV5-1|few|.
TGCGCCAGCAGGACTACGGCGGACAGCACCAACTATGGCTACACCTTC
CASRTTADSTNYGYTF
>TRBJ2-6|TRBV9|.|.
TGTGCCAGCAGCGTACAGGTGCGTCACACCGGGGCCAACGTCCTGACTTTC
CASSVQVRHTGANVLTF
>TRBJ2-5|TRBV29-1|few|.
TGCAGCGGAGGCTACTCGACGCCACAAGAGACCCAGTACTTC
CSGGYSTPQETQYF
>TRBJ1-1|TRBV7-3|.|.
TGTGCCAGCAGCTTAACAGCCTTGTCGGAAGCTTTCTTT
CASSLTALSEAFF
>TRBJ2-3|TRBV21-1|few|.
TGTGCCAGCAGCACCCCCCCCCACAGGGGGGAAGATACGCAGTATTTT
CASSTPPHRGEDTQYF
>TRBJ2-7|TRBV4-1|once|.
TGCGCCAGCAGCCAAGAAACAGTTTACGAGCAGTACTTC
CASSQETVYEQYF
>TRBJ2-1|TRBV30|.|TRBD2
TGTGCCTGGAGTCAATTAGCGGGGGGGCCTGGGAATGAGCAGTTCTTC
CAWSQLAGGPGNEQFF
>TRBJ2-3|TRBV29-1|.|TRBD2
TGCAGCGTTGTAGCGGGAGGAGGCACAGATACGCAGTATTTT
CSVVAGGGTDTQYF
>TRBJ1-1|TRBV28|few|.
TGTGCCAGCAGTTCCAGGGGAACGAACACTGAAGCTTTCTTT
CASSSRGTNTEAFF
>TRBJ2-1|TRBV29-1|.|TRBD2
TGCAGCGTTGGAGGGACCCTAGCGGGAGAAAATGAGCAGTTCTTC
CSVGGTLAGENEQFF
>TRBJ2-5|TRBV6-1|once|.
TGTGCCAGCAGTGAGACCGGACAGCTATTCCAAGAGACCCAGTACTTC
CASSETGQLFQETQYF
>TRBJ1-4|TRBV30|.|.
TGTGCCTGGAGTCGCCGGGAAGTGACTAATGAAAAACTGTTTTTT
CAWSRREVTNEKLFF
>TRBJ1-4|TRBV6-5|few|TRBD1
TGTGCCAGCAGTTACGGGGGGACAGGGGATTTGGAAAAACTGTTTTTT
CASSYGGTGDLEKLFF
>TRBJ1-5|TRBV4-3|.|TRBD1
TGCGCCAGCAGCCAAGATCTGGACAGGGCCTCCCGAAGGGGCAATCAGCCCCAGCATTTT
CASSQDLDRASRRGNQPQHF
>TRBJ2-7|TRBV14|.|.
TGTGCCAGCAGCCAAGGCTTTGGGCCTTTCGAGCAGTACTTC
CASSQGFGPFEQYF
>TRBJ2-1|TRBV7-3|.|.
TGTGCCAGCAGCTTAAAGCGACAGTCCTACAATGAGCAGTTCTTC
CASSLKRQSYNEQFF
>TRBJ1-1|TRBV5-4|.|.
TGTGCCAGCAGCCCGTATAGACTGCAAGGGAACACTGAAGCTTTCTTT
CASSPYRLQGNTEAFF
>TRBJ1-5|TRBV6-5|.|.
TGTGCCAGCAGACCCCCGGGGTCGAGCAATCAGCCCCAGCATTTT
CASRPPGSSNQPQHF
>TRBJ2-3|TRBV6-5|few|.
TGTGCCAGCAGTGTCTTTAGCGGCGGCACAGATACGCAGTATTTT
CASSVFSGGTDTQYF
>TRBJ1-2|TRBV9|.|.
TGTGCCAGCAGCGTAGGGGCAGGGGCCAATAACTATGGCTACACCTTC
CASSVGAGANNYGYTF
>TRBJ2-1|TRBV11-2|few|.
TGTGCCAGCAGCTTCTCAGGAGAGCAGTTCTTC
CASSFSGEQFF
>TRBJ1-1|TRBV27|.|TRBD1
TGTGCCAGCAGCCTACAGGGGAGGACTGAAGCTTTCTTT
CASSLQGRTEAFF
>TRBJ2-2|TRBV7-2|.|.
TGTGCCAGCAGCTTAGGGCTACGTGTGGAGCCCGGGGAGCTGTTTTTT
CASSLGLRVEPGELFF
>TRBJ2-1|TRBV11-2|.|TRBD2
TGTGCCAGCAGCAGAAGGGGACTAGCGGGTTGGTCCTACAATGAGCAGTTCTTC
CASSRRGLAGWSYNEQFF
>TRBJ2-5|TRBV28|.|.
TGTGCCAGCAGCCCCTGGGTAGGGGCTTTCGCAGAGACCCAGTACTTC
CASSPWVGAFAETQYF
>TRBJ1-5|TRBV6-1|once|TRBD1
TGTGCCAGCAGTGAAGGGGCAGGGGGACAGCCCCAGCATTTT
CASSEGAGGQPQHF
>TRBJ2-2|TRBV30|few|.
TGTGCCTGGAGGGCGGGATTTAACACCGGGGAGCTGTTTTTT
CAWRAGFNTGELFF
>TRBJ2-7|TRBV2|once|TRBD2
TGTGCCAGCAGTGATCCTAGCGGGGGGGCCACGGACGAGCAGTACTTC
CASSDPSGGATDEQYF
>TRBJ2-5|TRBV5-1|.|.
TGCGCCAGCAGCTTGGCCAGTAGGGGCCGCCAAGAGACCCAGTACTTC
CASSLASRGRQETQYF
>TRBJ2-7|TRBV10-3|.|.
TGTGCCATCAAAGAGGGGGGACAGAGTCTTTCCTACGAGCAGTACTTC
CAIKEGGQSLSYEQYF
>TRBJ2-5|TRBV28|.|.
TGTACCAGCAGTTTACTTCCCGGTTGGGGCGGCCAAGAGACCCAGTACTTC
CTSSLLPGWGGQETQYF
>TRBJ1-2|TRBV6-5|few|.
TGTGCCAGCAGTTACTCGATATCGGGCTATGGCTACACCTTC
CASSYSISGYGYTF
>TRBJ1-1|TRBV29-1|.|.
TGCAGCGTTGAACTTGGCTGGTCCGCTGAAGCTTTCTTT
CSVELGWSAEAFF
>TRBJ1-2|TRBV30|.|.
TGTGCCTGGAGCGCCCAGGATTACTATGGCTACACCTTC
CAWSAQDYYGYTF
>TRBJ1-2|TRBV19|once|.
TGTGCCAGTCTCCCTGGTCGGGGGGCGTTTATCACCTATGGCTACACCTTC
CASLPGRGAFITYGYTF
>TRBJ2-1|TRBV7-3|.|TRBD2
TGTGCCAGCAGCTTTGCGGGAGGGGCCTCCTACAATGAGCAGTTCTTC
CASSFAGGASYNEQFF
>TRBJ2-5|TRBV5-1|.|TRBD1
TGCGCCAGCAGCTGGCGGACAGGACAAGAGACCCAGTACTTC
CASSWRTGQETQYF
>TRBJ2-2|TRBV9|.|TRBD1
TGTGCCAGCAGCGGTACAGGGGGCACCGGGGAGCTGTTTTTT
CASSGTGGTGELFF
>TRBJ1-1|TRBV28|.|.
TGTGCCAGCACGACTGTACAGGTAACGAACACTGAAGCTTTCTTT
CASTTVQVTNTEAFF